The 2 T cell receptor beta chains presented below share a single source sample, sequenced in a study of cytomegalovirus exposure and HLA in healthy donors. Both 60 Vbeta primers and 13 Jbeta primers went into the PCR. Only in-frame clones appear in the TCRdb table, and some are missing; sequencing was by immunoSEQ multiplex PCR. The data show about 160,000 clones, 70% to 90% seen once. Input material: PBMCs. The receptor source for this set is a woman between 18 and 30 years old in good health and CMV-seronegative.

V gene TRBV6-5 combines with J gene TRBJ2-6; a weak D match, TRBD2 (6 bases). The CDR3 has 14 amino acids. V dropped 9 bases and J dropped 2 bases, with 11 bases sitting between them. Germline V gene lookup returns CDR1 MNHEY and CDR2 SVGAGI. CDR3 bases: TGTGCCAGTCAAGGAGGGCCTGGGGCCAACGTCCTGACTTTC. Translated: CASQGGPGANVLTF.

The rearrangement links TRBV4-1 to TRBJ2-3; perhaps TRBD2 as D (6 bases). The CDR3 consists of 15 residues. The V end was cut by 4 bases, the J end by 2 bases, with 13 bases between. Germline V CDR1 and CDR2: MGHRA, YSYEKL. CDR3 DNA: TGCGCCAGCAGCCCTGGGGTAGCGGTCACAGATACGCAGTATTTT. Its translation: CASSPGVAVTDTQYF.